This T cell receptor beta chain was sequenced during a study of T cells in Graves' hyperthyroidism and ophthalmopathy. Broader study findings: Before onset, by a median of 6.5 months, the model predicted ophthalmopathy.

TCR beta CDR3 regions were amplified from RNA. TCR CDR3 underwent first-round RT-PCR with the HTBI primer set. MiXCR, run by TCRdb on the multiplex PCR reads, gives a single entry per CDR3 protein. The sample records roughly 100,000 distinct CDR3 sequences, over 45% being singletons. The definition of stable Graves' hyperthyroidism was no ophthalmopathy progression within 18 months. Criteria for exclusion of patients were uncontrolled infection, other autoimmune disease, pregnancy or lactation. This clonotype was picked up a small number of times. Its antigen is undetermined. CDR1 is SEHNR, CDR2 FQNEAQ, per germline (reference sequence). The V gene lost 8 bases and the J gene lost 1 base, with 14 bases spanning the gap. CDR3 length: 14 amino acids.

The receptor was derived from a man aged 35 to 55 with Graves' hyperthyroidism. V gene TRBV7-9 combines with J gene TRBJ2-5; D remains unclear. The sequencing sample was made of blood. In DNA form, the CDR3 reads TGTGCCAGCTCACCAAGCCTAACCCAAGAGACCCAGTACTTC. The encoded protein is CASSPSLTQETQYF.